A single sample is the source of the 32 T cell receptor beta chains below, sequenced in a study of cytomegalovirus exposure and HLA in healthy donors. PCR employed 60 Vbeta and 13 Jbeta primers. The method was immunoSEQ multiplex PCR; TCRdb's version includes in-frame clones alone and lacks a portion of them. The table records around 190,000 clones, approximately 80% of them present only once. Sequenced material: PBMCs. Receptors were obtained from a woman aged 45-59 years in good health and CMV-seronegative.

This chain joins TRBV4-2 and TRBJ2-3, with D maybe TRBD2 (7 bases). CDR1 and CDR2 (germline): LGHNA, YNFKEQ. The V end lost 1 base, the J end lost 2 bases, and 13 bases lay between the germline ends. This CDR3 is 16 amino acids long. The CDR3 loop reads CASSQGGGLDTDTQYF. The CDR3 DNA sequence: TGTGCCAGCAGCCAAGGGGGGGGGCTGGACACAGATACGCAGTATTTT.

V is TRBV5-1 and J is TRBJ2-3, with a tentative D call TRBD1 (6 bases). CDR1 and CDR2 from the germline V gene are SGHRS and YFSETQ. CDR3 length: 16 residues. Trimming shortened V by 7 bases and J by 6 bases, and 24 bases separated the two germline ends. The CDR3 loop reads CASHLAALAGVDTQYF. Written as DNA, the CDR3 is TGCGCCAGCCACCTAGCAGCTTTAGCAGGGGTGGATACGCAGTATTTT.

The CDR3 DNA reads as TGTGCCATCACCAGACAGGGGTCGGACACTGAAGCTTTCTTT. This translates into CAITRQGSDTEAFF. The chain is built from TRBV10-3 and TRBJ1-1, with TRBD1 matching 8 bases. The CDR3 runs to 14 residues. Germline CDR1 and CDR2: ENHRY and SYGVKD. V gave up 7 bases and J gave up 3 bases; unmatched junction bases: 7.

The CDR3 nucleotides are TGTGCCAGCAGCTTCCCAGCGGGGGGGGCTGCCGAAGCTTTCTTT. Residues: CASSFPAGGAAEAFF. The V call is TRBV7-2, the J call TRBJ1-1, with D perhaps matching TRBD1 (6 bases). Germline values: CDR1 SGHTA, CDR2 FQGNSA. V was trimmed by 3 bases and J by 8 bases, leaving 19 bases between them. This CDR3 region has 15 residues.

The V and J genes are TRBV30 and TRBJ1-3; a possible D gene is TRBD1 (6 bases). Germline V CDR1 and CDR2: GTSNPN, SVGIG (reference sequence). There are 14 residues in the CDR3. V shed 5 bases and J shed 0 bases, with 11 bases lying between them. The CDR3 bases are TGTGCCTGGGCAGGGGAGCTCTCTGGAAACACCATATATTTT. This translates into CAWAGELSGNTIYF.

The rearrangement uses TRBV6-1 and TRBJ1-5; no definite D call. The V gene's germline CDR1 is MNHNS and CDR2 SASEGT. Trimming took off 6 bases at V and 2 bases at J, with 11 bases between the two ends. The CDR3 is 14 amino acids. As DNA, the CDR3 is TGTGCCAGCAGCCCCAGTGCGGGCAATCAGCCCCAGCATTTT. The encoded protein is CASSPSAGNQPQHF.

This chain joins TRBV7-6 and TRBJ2-1; D gene uncertain. Trimming took 8 bases from V and 0 from J, leaving 17 bases between them. This CDR3 is built from 16 residues. Germline values: CDR1 SGHVS, CDR2 FNYEAQ. The CDR3: CASVKLPESSYNEQFF. The CDR3, as DNA: TGTGCCAGCGTCAAATTACCCGAGAGCTCCTACAATGAGCAGTTCTTC.

This chain joins TRBV5-1 and TRBJ2-7; perhaps TRBD1 as D (5 bases). The CDR3 totals 16 residues. The germline V and J ends were trimmed by 6 bases and 4 bases, with 23 bases remaining between them. Germline CDR1 SGHRS, CDR2 YFSETQ. CDR3 DNA: TGCGCCAGCACCCCTACCCCGACAGACGGACCGTACGAGCAGTACTTC. It is translated as CASTPTPTDGPYEQYF.

The rearrangement joins TRBV30 to TRBJ1-6, with 8 bases that match TRBD1. The CDR3 covers 16 residues. V lost 3 bases to trimming and J lost 0 bases; unmatched junction nucleotides: 4. Per the germline V gene, CDR1 is GTSNPN and CDR2 is SVGIG (reference sequence). CDR3 DNA sequence: TGTGCCTGGAGCTCAGGGGGCGCCTCCTATAATTCACCCCTCCACTTT. This encodes CAWSSGGASYNSPLHF.

A single count supports this clone. The V call is TRBV4-2, the J call TRBJ2-3, with 11 bases matching TRBD2. The germline V gene encodes CDR1 LGHNA and CDR2 YNFKEQ. The CDR3 is 18 residues long. Losses at the gene ends were 1 base for V and 3 bases for J; bases not matched to a gene: 9. DNA of the CDR3: TGTGCCAGCAGCCAAGCGAGGACTAGCGGGCTTGGGACAGATACGCAGTATTTT. This codes for CASSQARTSGLGTDTQYF.

The J gene is TRBJ2-4, the V gene TRBV4-3; D perhaps matches TRBD1 (7 bases). This CDR3 has 15 amino acids. Germline V gene sequence: CDR1 LGHNA, CDR2 YSLEER. Trimming stripped 0 bases from V and 7 bases from J, with 13 bases between. CDR3 in amino acids: CASSQEAAGGNIQYF. Here the CDR3 DNA reads TGCGCCAGCAGCCAAGAGGCGGCAGGGGGGAACATTCAGTACTTC.

This clone was observed a handful of times. This chain joins TRBV5-1 and TRBJ1-2; D is undetermined. The ends were cut back, 4 bases at V and 7 bases at J, with 20 bases in the middle. The length of the CDR3 is 15 residues. CDR1 is SGHRS and CDR2 is YFSETQ in the germline V gene. The CDR3 bases are TGCGCCAGCAGCCCGAACGAGGGTGGGAGATCTGGCTACACCTTC. This encodes CASSPNEGGRSGYTF.

The chain recombines TRBV11-1 with TRBJ1-1, with D possibly matching TRBD1 (5 bases). V dropped 5 bases and J dropped 0 bases, with 19 bases sitting between them. The CDR3 length is 17 residues. CDR1 and CDR2 from the germline V gene are SGHAT and FQDESV (reference sequence). CDR3 bases: TGTGCCAGCAGCCTTCAATCGACGACAGTGATGAACACTGAAGCTTTCTTT. This gives the protein CASSLQSTTVMNTEAFF. Looking up the rest from reference TRBV11-1 and TRBJ1-1 gives the full variable domain: EAEVAQSPRYKITEKSQAVAFWCDPISGHATLYWYRQILGQGPELLVQFQDESVVDDSQLPKDRFSAERLKGVDSTLKIQPAELGDSAMYLCASSLQSTTVMNTEAFFGQGTRLTVV.

The chain uses TRBV18 and TRBJ2-2; 14 bases fit TRBD2. Germline trimming cut 3 bases from V and 3 bases from J; bases unmatched to any gene: 9. The germline V gene encodes CDR1 KGHSH and CDR2 LQKENI. There are 19 residues in the CDR3. CDR3 amino acids: CASSPGTGTSGGYTGELFF. Written as DNA, the CDR3 is TGTGCCAGCTCACCGGGGACCGGGACTAGCGGGGGCTACACCGGGGAGCTGTTTTTT.

The rearrangement links TRBV5-1 to TRBJ2-1; D is unresolved. Trimming removed 0 bases at V and 0 bases at J, with 7 bases between. The CDR3 spans 15 residues. Germline V lookup: CDR1 SGHRS, CDR2 YFSETQ. CDR3 in amino acids: CASSLAQVSYNEQFF. Here the CDR3 DNA reads TGCGCCAGCAGCTTGGCGCAGGTCTCCTACAATGAGCAGTTCTTC.

In its sample, this clone was seen once. The J gene is TRBJ2-1, the V gene TRBV2; tentative D call: TRBD2 (7 bases). CDR3 length: 13 residues. V was pared by 9 bases and J by 4 bases, with 13 bases between. The germline V gene has CDR1 SNHLY and CDR2 FYNNEI. The CDR3 spells CASKRDTYNEQFF. CDR3 nucleotides: TGTGCCAGTAAGCGGGACACATACAATGAGCAGTTCTTC.

V and J are TRBV13 and TRBJ2-7, with TRBD1 as a possible D gene (5 bases). The CDR3 runs 13 residues. The V gene's germline CDR1 is PRHDT and CDR2 FYEKMQ (reference sequence). Deletions cut 4 bases from V and 3 bases from J, with 10 bases between. CDR3 region: CASSSDRDYEQYF. CDR3 sequence (DNA): TGTGCCAGCAGCTCTGACAGAGACTACGAGCAGTACTTC.

The rearrangement links TRBV30 to TRBJ2-3, with TRBD1 identical over 7 bases. The germline CDR1 and CDR2 sequences are GTSNPN and SVGIG (reference sequence). V dropped 5 bases and J dropped 6; count of bases not matched to a gene: 5. This CDR3 has 12 amino acids. CDR3: CAWGTVGDTQYF. In nucleotides, the CDR3 is TGTGCCTGGGGGACAGTTGGGGATACGCAGTATTTT. The complete variable domain, with remaining parts taken from reference TRBV30 and TRBJ2-3, reads SQTIHQWPATLVQPVGSPLSLECTVEGTSNPNLYWYRQAAGRGLQLLFYSVGIGQISSEVPQNLSASRPQDRQFILSSKKLLLSDSGFYLCAWGTVGDTQYFGPGTRLTVL.

The V gene is TRBV2, the J gene TRBJ1-2; 9 bases fit TRBD1. From germline, CDR1 is SNHLY and CDR2 FYNNEI. The CDR3 runs to 13 residues. V shed 5 bases and J 6 bases; nucleotides not matched to a gene: 4. The chain's CDR3 is CASSRTGVDGYTF. The CDR3 DNA is TGTGCCAGCAGTAGGACAGGGGTGGATGGCTACACCTTC.

V gene TRBV5-4 combines with J gene TRBJ1-3, with D unclear. There are 15 residues in the CDR3. V was shortened by 0 bases and J by 3 bases, with 10 bases between the two germline ends. Per the germline V gene, CDR1 is SGHNT and CDR2 is YYREEE (reference sequence). The chain's CDR3 is CASSLGSGIGNTIYF. The DNA of the CDR3 is TGTGCCAGCAGCTTGGGTTCGGGGATTGGAAACACCATATATTTT.

V is TRBV4-2 and J is TRBJ2-5, with D possibly TRBD1 on 6 matching bases. CDR3 length: 14 residues. With 0 bases removed from V and 8 bases from J, the gap between germline ends came to 13 bases. Germline CDR1 LGHNA, CDR2 YNFKEQ. The chain's CDR3 is CASSQDQRTATQYF. CDR3 nucleotides: TGTGCCAGCAGCCAAGATCAGAGGACAGCCACCCAGTACTTC.

The J gene is TRBJ2-7, the V gene TRBV13, with 9 positions matching TRBD1. V was clipped by 5 bases and J by 4 bases; unmatched bases: 6. The germline CDR1 and CDR2 sequences are PRHDT and FYEKMQ (reference sequence). The CDR3 sequence is 14 residues long. The chain's CDR3 is CASSSRDRVYEQYF. The CDR3 DNA reads as TGTGCCAGCAGCAGCCGGGACAGGGTTTACGAGCAGTACTTC.

J is TRBJ1-2 and V is TRBV27; 7 bases are shared with TRBD1. In germline, CDR1 is MNHEY, CDR2 SMNVEV (reference sequence). The V and J ends lost 4 bases and 4 bases, in that order; junction bases with no gene match: 6. The CDR3 consists of 14 residues. The CDR3: CASSWRGQSYGYTF. The CDR3 DNA follows: TGTGCCAGCAGTTGGCGGGGACAGAGCTATGGCTACACCTTC.

This clone showed up just once. This chain uses TRBV7-9 with TRBJ2-7; 7 nucleotides align to TRBD1. The CDR3 extends over 13 amino acids. CDR1 and CDR2 from the germline V gene are SEHNR and FQNEAQ (reference sequence). Trimming at V came to 6 bases and at J to 6 bases, leaving 8 bases not matched to a gene. As DNA, the CDR3 is TGTGCCAGCAGTCCAGGACAGGTTGGCGAGCAGTACTTC. This codes for CASSPGQVGEQYF.

The CDR3 DNA follows: TGTGCCAGTAGAACTAGCGGGAGTCCCACCTACGAGCAGTACTTC. It is translated as CASRTSGSPTYEQYF. The chain recombines TRBV19 with TRBJ2-7; 11 bases map to TRBD2. This CDR3 comprises 15 residues. V trimming: 6 bases; J trimming: 2 bases; junction bases outside the gene matches: 6. From germline, CDR1 is LNHDA and CDR2 SQIVND (reference sequence).

The chain links TRBV28 to TRBJ1-4; no firm D call. The CDR3 totals 17 residues. The germline CDR1 and CDR2 sequences are MDHEN and SYDVKM. Deletions cut 1 base from V and 10 bases from J, with 22 bases between. The CDR3 sequence is CASSLYSQRANHGKLFF. CDR3 nucleotides: TGTGCCAGCAGTTTATACTCACAGCGGGCTAACCACGGAAAACTGTTTTTT.

The DNA for the CDR3 is TGTGCCAGCACCAGGACAGGGCGTTGGGAGCAGTACTTC. Its protein product is CASTRTGRWEQYF. The J gene is TRBJ2-7, the V gene TRBV28; 8 bases agree with TRBD1. This CDR3 has 13 amino acids. CDR1 is MDHEN, CDR2 SYDVKM, per germline. V was pared by 7 bases and J by 7 bases, with 9 bases of the junction left unmatched.

The gene calls are TRBV6-6 and TRBJ2-3; TRBD2 might be the D (6 bases). Germline CDR1 and CDR2: MNHNY and SVGAGI (reference sequence). CDR3 length: 14 amino acids. The V gene lost 7 bases and the J gene lost 2 bases, with 13 bases spanning the gap. The CDR3 reads CASKRDSNTDTQYF. Here the CDR3 DNA reads TGTGCCAGCAAACGGGACTCGAACACAGATACGCAGTATTTT.

This chain connects TRBV7-3 to TRBJ2-3; D may be TRBD1 (6 bases). CDR3 length: 15 residues. Germline V gives CDR1 SGHTA, CDR2 FQGTGA. The V end lost 3 bases, the J end lost 3 bases, and 13 bases lay between the germline ends. In DNA form, the CDR3 reads TGTGCCAGCAGCTTTGGGCCAGGGGATACAGATACGCAGTATTTT. Translation gives CASSFGPGDTDTQYF.

The J gene is TRBJ2-5, the V gene TRBV7-3, with 7 bases that match TRBD1. After removal of 2 bases from V and 0 bases from J, the junction contained 6 bases not matched to a gene. The germline V gene has CDR1 SGHTA and CDR2 FQGTGA. The CDR3 runs 16 residues. The CDR3 protein is CASSLWGTEYQETQYF. In DNA form, the CDR3 reads TGTGCCAGCAGCTTATGGGGGACAGAGTACCAAGAGACCCAGTACTTC.

This clone was observed a few times. The gene calls are TRBV5-6 and TRBJ2-7; 7 bases agree with TRBD1. V shed 5 bases and J 3 bases; nucleotides not matched to a gene: 5. CDR3 length: 13 residues. Germline V gene data show CDR1 as SGHDT and CDR2 as YYEEEE. CDR3 protein: CASRIRQGYEQYF. CDR3 nucleotides: TGTGCCAGCAGAATACGACAGGGCTACGAGCAGTACTTC.

V is TRBV29-1 and J is TRBJ1-1, with a tentative D call TRBD1 (5 bases). Per germline, CDR1 SQVTM and CDR2 ANQGSEA. The V gene lost 6 bases and the J gene lost 4 bases, with 15 bases spanning the gap. The CDR3 is 13 residues long. The CDR3 loop is CSVMEGLGTEAFF. The CDR3 DNA is TGCAGCGTAATGGAGGGGCTGGGCACTGAAGCTTTCTTT.